What follows is one T cell receptor (beta chain) and its context. It has no known antigen specificity. No much larger clonotype is one base removed from it; base qualities were not supplied. The time point label of this sample denotes: approximately 25 months on ibrutinib. For TCR beta library preparation, approximately 2 micrograms of genomic DNA were extracted from the cryopreserved PBMCs. Longitudinal blood samples from CLL patients on ibrutinib monotherapy were analyzed using high-throughput TCR beta sequencing. The patients took part in an open-label, single-center phase 2 trial of ibrutinib monotherapy. Per the germline V gene (reference sequence), GTSNPN is the CDR1 and SVGIG is the CDR2. Including cysteine and phenylalanine, the CDR3 has 14 amino acids. Only the CDR3 DNA is retained, 42 bases long and in frame from the first base. V is pruned by 5 bases and J by 2 bases, leaving 4 bases of the junction without a gene match.

The data originate from a study of cytotoxic CD8 clonotypes in ibrutinib-treated CLL (dated by TCRdb to the early 2020s). The study in broad terms: The cohort included about 15 treatment-naive and under 13 relapsed/refractory patients; 17 were IGHV unmutated. Responses were partial in 24 patients and complete in 2; after median approximately 67 months follow-up, about 14 stayed in remission and approximately 12 progressed. Response samples were taken after a median of roughly eleven months on treatment, ranging from roughly 6 to 36 months. Samples averaged roughly 280,000 productive templates and tens of thousands of productive rearrangements. Of the 70 to 90 people in the trial, 26 had longitudinal samples available. Cryopreserved peripheral blood mononuclear cells were collected before treatment, at response, and at either disease progression or sustained remission. Every sample from remission and from progressive disease was obtained while the patients were still on ibrutinib. Beyond this particular receptor, the publication reports: Baseline clonality was found to be higher than that of age-matched healthy donors and was strongly correlated with circulating CD8+ T-cell counts. Clonality rose at ibrutinib response, remained stable during sustained remission, and dropped back toward baseline at progression. Sampling times were not matched between sustained-remission and progressing patients, and lymph node repertoires were not studied. Public clonotypes were rare and either shrank or stayed stable during treatment, and the rise in clonality at ibrutinib response reflected expansion of private clonotypes.

The goal of deep resolution MiSeq sequencing was a depth between 1 in 1 million and 1 in 200,000 T cells, and coverage averaged 10x per clonotype. TCR beta libraries were generated with the immunoSEQ hsTCRB Kit. Turning to the authors' computational methods: The data were analyzed with ImmunoSEQ Analyzer and ImmunoSEQ Data Assistant, and V, D and J gene assignments followed IMGT definitions. Clonality, which ranges from 0 to 1, was calculated as one minus the normalized Shannon entropy of productive rearrangement frequencies. Only overrepresented clonotypes making up at least 0.05% of each patient's repertoire were included in the public clonotype analysis. Approximately 13 age-matched healthy donor repertoires from immuneACCESS served as clonality controls. Here the immuneACCESS table is served through TCRdb, limited to in-frame sequences with V and J called. Missing clones are a known gap in these copies; in checked studies unresolved V genes cover under half, and the rest lacks a known reason. D and trimming were read from the DNA, whereas the V and J calls and clone size are those reported in that table. For this sample the table gives more than 200,000 clones, of which 70% were detected only once. The ten largest clones take up approximately 15% of the sample.

This receptor was obtained from a human donor with chronic lymphocytic leukemia. Sequences were derived from PBMCs, sampled after 24 months of ibrutinib treatment. The V and J genes are TRBV30 and TRBJ2-7, and TRBD1 aligns with 12 junction nucleotides. The bases are TGTGCCTGGGGGACAGGGGGCGACCCCTACGAGCAGTACTTC. The translation is CAWGTGGDPYEQYF.